This is a list of T cell receptor beta chains from one sample in a study of T cells in Graves' hyperthyroidism and ophthalmopathy. TCRdb analysed the multiplex PCR reads with MiXCR anew, one entry per CDR3 protein. This sample has 400,000 to 600,000 distinct CDR3 sequences, with approximately 16% found just once. Sequencing was carried out using blood. These receptors originate from a woman in her 30s with Graves' ophthalmopathy. Each CDR3 is given with its conserved first and last residue. The D gene is left open where the match is weak. The size entry is marked missing in some rows and otherwise reads once, few, many or a size class.

v_gene	d_gene	j_gene	abundance	CDR3aa	CDR3nt
TRBV15	-	TRBJ2-2	-	CATSRDVKGYGELFF	TGTGCCACCAGCAGAGATGTGAAAGGGTATGGGGAGCTGTTTTTT
TRBV12-3/TRBV12-4	-	TRBJ1-1	-	CASSKQGFMNTEAFF	TGTGCCAGCAGCAAACAGGGTTTTATGAACACTGAAGCTTTCTTT
TRBV20-1	-	TRBJ2-5	-	CSARDVHSRETQYF	TGCAGTGCTAGAGATGTGCACAGCCGGGAGACCCAGTACTTC
TRBV28	TRBD2	TRBJ2-3	many	CASSYEAGMGPDTQYF	TGTGCCAGCAGTTATGAAGCGGGAATGGGTCCAGATACGCAGTATTTT
TRBV5-1	-	TRBJ2-3	few	CASSYEAGSGIDTQYF	TGCGCCAGCAGCTACGAGGCGGGGTCCGGCATCGATACGCAGTATTTT
TRBV28	-	TRBJ1-6	few	CASSLGGWTAYNSPLHF	TGTGCCAGCAGTTTAGGGGGATGGACAGCCTATAATTCACCCCTCCACTTT
TRBV25-1	TRBD2	TRBJ2-4	-	CASSEWVGGRAANGIQYF	TGTGCCAGCAGTGAATGGGTAGGCGGGAGGGCCGCTAACGGCATTCAGTACTTC
TRBV28	-	TRBJ1-5	-	CASIGVSVSNQPQHF	TGTGCCAGCATAGGGGTGTCAGTGAGCAATCAGCCCCAGCATTTT
TRBV14	TRBD2	TRBJ2-1	few	CASSQDTEGGSERDNEQFF	TGTGCCAGCAGCCAAGATACAGAGGGAGGGTCGGAGCGGGACAATGAGCAGTTCTTC
TRBV7-3	TRBD2	TRBJ2-3	many	CASSLSSGIDTQYF	TGTGCCAGCAGCTTATCTAGCGGGATAGATACGCAGTATTTT
TRBV5-1	-	TRBJ1-2	many	CASSLGREYGYTF	TGCGCCAGCAGCTTGGGCAGGGAGTATGGCTACACCTTC
TRBV6-1	-	TRBJ2-6	few	CASSSETASGANVLTF	TGTGCCAGCAGCTCCGAGACGGCCTCTGGGGCCAACGTCCTGACTTTC
TRBV30	TRBD1	TRBJ1-4	-	CAWSTGDGGEKLFF	TGTGCCTGGAGTACAGGGGACGGTGGTGAAAAACTGTTTTTT
TRBV4-2	-	TRBJ1-2	many	CASSQDRGSGNYGYTF	TGTGCCAGCAGCCAAGATCGAGGCTCGGGAAACTATGGCTACACCTTC